The clone carrying this TCR beta chain has only a few counts. The antigen is undetermined. The source of the sample is a study of beta chain features in type 1 diabetes. Across the study: Examination spanned some 100 million sorted cells from all samples. Overall study findings and caveats: In patients and controls equally, PCR might favor templates that are shorter. The study found fewer insertions and more deletions at VDJ junctions in type 1 diabetes patients. In cDNA sequencing, cells with high TCR expression could be over-represented.

The isolated RNA, all of it, was reverse transcribed, so expressed TCRB transcripts were what got sequenced. Libraries were prepared by immunoSEQ multiplex PCR; TCRdb keeps only in-frame clonotypes and omits some of them. This sample carries hundreds of thousands of clones, around 13% of them seen once, and the ten largest clones take more than 6.5%. This CDR3 has 14 amino acids. Germline V gene sequence: CDR1 MNHEY, CDR2 SVGAGI. Between the trimmed V and J ends, which lost 9 bases and 2 bases, there was a span of 14 bases. The sequence came from a man younger than 45 in good health. The V gene is TRBV6-5, the J gene TRBJ1-5; D is unclear. What was sequenced was central memory CD4+ T cells from blood. The CDR3 reads CASRHSLGNQPQHF. CDR3 nucleotide sequence: TGTGCCAGTCGCCACAGTCTGGGCAATCAGCCCCAGCATTTT.